This is a list of T cell receptor beta chains from one sample in a study of blood T cell repertoires in COVID-19. Generated by immunoSEQ multiplex PCR, the TCRdb table keeps only in-frame clones and is missing some. The data contain about 430,000 clones, about 88% of them singletons. What was sequenced was PBMCs or T cells enriched from blood (not recorded which). The source of these receptors is a woman aged 18-29 years who had been exposed to COVID-19. CDR3s leave out the opening cysteine and the closing phenylalanine or tryptophan. Each record gives: CDR3 protein, V gene, clone size. Size is stated for part of the rows, as once, few or many counts, or as a class when the clone is expanded.

CDR3: ASSLYGSTEAF
V: TRBV28
size: -

CDR3: ASSYRTTLNYGYT
V: TRBV6-5
size: -

CDR3: ASSETGGLNQPQH
V: TRBV25-1
size: -

CDR3: ASSLSWTGGLYT
V: TRBV7-2
size: -

CDR3: ASRRSSAGEQY
V: TRBV6-5
size: -

CDR3: ASSSSGTGKYGYT
V: TRBV28
size: -

CDR3: ASSLVPGQGPYEQY
V: TRBV28
size: -

CDR3: ASKAGTGGVGQPQH
V: TRBV19
size: -

CDR3: ASSPETGFATPAF
V: TRBV7-2
size: -

CDR3: AWSVKTGGSAQH
V: TRBV30
size: -

CDR3: ASSFPPSTEAF
V: TRBV5-6
size: -

CDR3: ASTHSAGFGGYT
V: TRBV7-2
size: -

CDR3: AISLQGAQETQY
V: TRBV10-3
size: -

CDR3: ASSLGQGADTQY
V: TRBV5-6
size: once

CDR3: ASSLTGWDYGYT
V: TRBV5-1
size: few

CDR3: ASSLGQGGTNGYT
V: TRBV5-6
size: once

CDR3: ASSQPQGATEAF
V: TRBV5-5
size: -

CDR3: ASSQGDKQPQH
V: TRBV14
size: -

CDR3: ASSFGTASEAF
V: TRBV12-3/TRBV12-4
size: -

CDR3: ASSLTGTGGLGNTIY
V: TRBV7-3
size: -